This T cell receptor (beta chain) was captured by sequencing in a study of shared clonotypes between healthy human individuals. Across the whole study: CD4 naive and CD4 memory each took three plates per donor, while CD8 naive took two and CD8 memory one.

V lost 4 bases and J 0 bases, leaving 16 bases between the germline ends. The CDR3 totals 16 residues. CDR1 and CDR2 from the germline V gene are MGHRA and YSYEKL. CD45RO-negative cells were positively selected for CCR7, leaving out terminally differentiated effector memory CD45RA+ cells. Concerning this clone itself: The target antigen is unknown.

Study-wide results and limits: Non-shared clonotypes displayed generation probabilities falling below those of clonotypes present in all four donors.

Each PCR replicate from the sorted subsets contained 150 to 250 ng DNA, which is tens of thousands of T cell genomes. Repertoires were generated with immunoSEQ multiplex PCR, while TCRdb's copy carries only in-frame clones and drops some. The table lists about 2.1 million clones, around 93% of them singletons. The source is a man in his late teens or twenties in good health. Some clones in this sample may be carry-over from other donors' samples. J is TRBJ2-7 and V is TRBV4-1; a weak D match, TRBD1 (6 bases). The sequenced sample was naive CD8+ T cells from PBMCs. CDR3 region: CASSPVQGTTSYEQYF. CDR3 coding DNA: TGCGCCAGCAGCCCCGTACAGGGAACGACCTCCTACGAGCAGTACTTC.